This entry features one TCR beta chain sequence. Its antigen remains unidentified. What was sequenced were expressed TCRB transcripts, since all of the isolated RNA had been reverse transcribed. The repertoire was sequenced with immunoSEQ multiplex PCR; TCRdb's copy has only in-frame clones and lacks some. The sample shows about 160,000 clones, 6.5% to 8.5% of them seen only once. The sample originates from a study of beta chain features in type 1 diabetes. General study results and limits: Shortening that was moderate but significant affected the TCRB CDR3s of Type 1 diabetes patients in all four CD4+ subsets.

What was sequenced was central memory CD4+ T cells from blood. The receptor was isolated from a woman under 30 with type 1 diabetes.

This CDR3 is CASSYGTVYEQYF. The CDR3 region has the DNA TGTGCCAGCAGCTACGGGACAGTCTACGAGCAGTACTTC. This chain links TRBV5-6 with TRBJ2-7; 7 nucleotides line up with TRBD1. From germline, CDR1 is SGHDT and CDR2 YYEEEE. The CDR3 is 13 residues long. The V and J ends lost 3 bases and 3 bases, in that order; junction bases with no gene match: 3.